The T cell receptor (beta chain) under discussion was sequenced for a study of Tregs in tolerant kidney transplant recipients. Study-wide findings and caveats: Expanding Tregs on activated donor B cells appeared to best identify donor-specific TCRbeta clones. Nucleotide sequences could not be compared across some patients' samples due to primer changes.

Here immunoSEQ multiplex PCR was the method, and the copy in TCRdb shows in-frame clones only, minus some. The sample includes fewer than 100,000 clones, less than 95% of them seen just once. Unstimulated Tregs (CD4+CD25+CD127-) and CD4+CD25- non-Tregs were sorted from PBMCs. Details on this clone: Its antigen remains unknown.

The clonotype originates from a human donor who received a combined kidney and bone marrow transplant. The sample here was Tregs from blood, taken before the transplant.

The CDR3 DNA reads TGTGCCAGCAGCTTGGGAACAAATACCTACGAGCAGTACTTC. Its protein product is CASSLGTNTYEQYF. V gene TRBV5-4 combines with J gene TRBJ2-7; D is ambiguous. Germline assignment: CDR1 SGHNT and CDR2 YYREEE (reference sequence). Between the trimmed V and J ends, which lost 0 bases and 2 bases, there was a span of 9 bases. The CDR3 loop spans 14 amino acids.